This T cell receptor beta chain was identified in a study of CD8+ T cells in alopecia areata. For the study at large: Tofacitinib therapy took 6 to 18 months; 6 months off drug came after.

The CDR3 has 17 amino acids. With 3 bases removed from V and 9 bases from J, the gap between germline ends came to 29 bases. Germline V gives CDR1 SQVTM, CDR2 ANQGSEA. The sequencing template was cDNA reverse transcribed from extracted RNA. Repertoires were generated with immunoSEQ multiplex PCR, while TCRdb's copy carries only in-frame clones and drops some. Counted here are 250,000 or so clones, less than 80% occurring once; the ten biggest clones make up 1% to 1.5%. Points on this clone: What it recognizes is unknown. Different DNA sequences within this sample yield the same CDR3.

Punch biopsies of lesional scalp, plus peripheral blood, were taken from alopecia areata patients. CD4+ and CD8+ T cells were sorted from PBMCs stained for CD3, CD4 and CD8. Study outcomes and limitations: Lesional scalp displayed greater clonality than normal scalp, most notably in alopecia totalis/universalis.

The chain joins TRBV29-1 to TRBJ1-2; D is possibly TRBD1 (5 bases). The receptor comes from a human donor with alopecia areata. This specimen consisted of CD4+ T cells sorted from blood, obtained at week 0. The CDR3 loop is CSVEDLGILSGTDSYTF. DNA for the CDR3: TGCAGCGTTGAGGATCTAGGGATACTAAGCGGGACCGACAGCTACACCTTC.